Here is one T cell receptor beta chain with its context. No antigen is known for it. Post-sort purity exceeded 95% for all sorted populations. This specimen belongs to a study of beta chain features in type 1 diabetes. Overall study: Cell yields, gender and age were similar in healthy donors and patients.

The sequenced template was cDNA made from the entire isolated RNA. This table comes from immunoSEQ multiplex PCR, and its TCRdb copy is limited to in-frame clones, with some not included. The sample shows about 370,000 clones, around 10% of them seen only once. Germline CDR1 is MDHEN and CDR2 is SYDVKM. V was shortened by 3 bases and J by 8 bases, with 11 bases between the two germline ends. The CDR3 is made up of 13 amino acids. Whole-study findings and limits: Sequencing used cDNA, and cells with high TCR expression could therefore be over-represented. The study found that naive, central memory and Treg TCRB repertoires appeared more similar in patients than in healthy donors. Significant though moderate, a shortening of TCRB CDR3s appeared in all four CD4+ subsets of Type 1 diabetes patients.

The TCR originated in a man aged 25 to 40 with type 1 diabetes. The sequenced material came from central memory CD4+ T cells from blood. The genes are TRBV28 and TRBJ2-1, with D tentatively TRBD2 (5 bases). The chain's CDR3 is CASSFTGYDEQFF. The DNA of the CDR3 is TGTGCCAGCAGTTTTACGGGGTACGATGAGCAGTTCTTC.